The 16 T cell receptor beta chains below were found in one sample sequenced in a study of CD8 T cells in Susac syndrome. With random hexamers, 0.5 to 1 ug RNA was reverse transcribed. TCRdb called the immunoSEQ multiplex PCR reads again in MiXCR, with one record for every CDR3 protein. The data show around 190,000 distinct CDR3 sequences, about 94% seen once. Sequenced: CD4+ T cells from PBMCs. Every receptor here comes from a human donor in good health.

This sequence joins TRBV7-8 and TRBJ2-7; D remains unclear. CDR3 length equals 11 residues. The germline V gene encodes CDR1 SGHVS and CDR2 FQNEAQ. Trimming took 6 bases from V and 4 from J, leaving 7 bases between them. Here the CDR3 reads CASRDRYEQYF. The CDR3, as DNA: TGTGCCAGCAGGGACCGGTACGAGCAGTACTTC.

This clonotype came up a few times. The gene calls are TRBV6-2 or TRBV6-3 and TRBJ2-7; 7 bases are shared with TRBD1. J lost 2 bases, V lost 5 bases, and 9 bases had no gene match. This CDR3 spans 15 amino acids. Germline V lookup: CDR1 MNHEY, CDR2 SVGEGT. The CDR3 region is CASSTLPGTAYEQYV. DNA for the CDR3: TGTGCCAGCAGTACCCTGCCCGGGACAGCCTACGAGCAGTACGTC.

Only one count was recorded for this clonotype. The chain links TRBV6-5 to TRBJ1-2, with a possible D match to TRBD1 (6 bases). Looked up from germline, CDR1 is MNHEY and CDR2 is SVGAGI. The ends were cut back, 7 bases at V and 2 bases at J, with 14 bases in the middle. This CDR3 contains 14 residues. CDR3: CASTWRGGNYGYTF. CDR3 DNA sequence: TGTGCCAGCACCTGGAGGGGGGGCAACTATGGCTACACCTTC.

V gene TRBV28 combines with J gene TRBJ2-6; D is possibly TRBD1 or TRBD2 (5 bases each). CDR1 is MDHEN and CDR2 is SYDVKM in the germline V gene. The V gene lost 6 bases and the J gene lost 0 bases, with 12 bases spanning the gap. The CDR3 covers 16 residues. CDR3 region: CASRSGPVSGANVLTF. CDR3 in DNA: TGTGCCAGCAGATCGGGACCGGTCTCTGGGGCCAACGTCCTGACTTTC.

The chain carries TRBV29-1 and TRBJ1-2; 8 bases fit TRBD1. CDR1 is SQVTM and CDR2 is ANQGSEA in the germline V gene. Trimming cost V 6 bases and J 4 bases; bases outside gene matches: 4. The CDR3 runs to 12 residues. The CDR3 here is CSVSGTGYGYTF. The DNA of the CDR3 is TGCAGCGTGTCCGGGACAGGCTATGGCTACACCTTC.

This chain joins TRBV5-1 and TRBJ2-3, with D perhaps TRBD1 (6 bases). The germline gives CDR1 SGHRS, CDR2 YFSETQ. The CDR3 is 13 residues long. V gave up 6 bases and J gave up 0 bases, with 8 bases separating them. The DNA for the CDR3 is TGCGCCAGCATGAGGGGGAGCACAGATACGCAGTATTTT. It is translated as CASMRGSTDTQYF.

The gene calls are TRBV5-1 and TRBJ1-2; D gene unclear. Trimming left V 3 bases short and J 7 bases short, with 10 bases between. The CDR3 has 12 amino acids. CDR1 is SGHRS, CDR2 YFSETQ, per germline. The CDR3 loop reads CASSSSGSGYTF. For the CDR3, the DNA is TGCGCCAGCAGCTCCTCCGGAAGTGGCTACACCTTC.

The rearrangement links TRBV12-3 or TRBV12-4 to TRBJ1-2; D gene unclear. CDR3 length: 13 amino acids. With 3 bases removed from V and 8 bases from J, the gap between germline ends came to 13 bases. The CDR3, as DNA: TGTGCCAGCAGTTTGGGAGGGCCCAGCGGCTACACCTTC. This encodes CASSLGGPSGYTF.

The CDR3 DNA reads TGCGCCAGCAGCGGAAAGGCGAGCTCCTATAATTCACCCCTCCACTTT. Amino acid sequence: CASSGKASSYNSPLHF. The chain combines TRBV5-1 with TRBJ1-6, with D uncertain. V lost 4 bases, J lost 0 bases, and 11 bases lay in between. The CDR3 covers 16 residues. Per the germline V gene, CDR1 is SGHRS and CDR2 is YFSETQ.

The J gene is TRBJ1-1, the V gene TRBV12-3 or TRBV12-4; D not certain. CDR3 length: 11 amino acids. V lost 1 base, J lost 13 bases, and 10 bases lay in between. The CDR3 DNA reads TGTGCCAGCAGTTTAGAGAGCACGGTTTTCTTT. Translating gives CASSLESTVFF.

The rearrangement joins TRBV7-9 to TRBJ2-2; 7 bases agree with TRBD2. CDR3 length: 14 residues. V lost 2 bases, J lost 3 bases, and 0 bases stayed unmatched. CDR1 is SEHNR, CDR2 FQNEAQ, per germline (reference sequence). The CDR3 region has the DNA TGTGCCAGCAGCTTACGGGGGGACACCGGGGAGCTGTTTTTT. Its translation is CASSLRGDTGELFF.

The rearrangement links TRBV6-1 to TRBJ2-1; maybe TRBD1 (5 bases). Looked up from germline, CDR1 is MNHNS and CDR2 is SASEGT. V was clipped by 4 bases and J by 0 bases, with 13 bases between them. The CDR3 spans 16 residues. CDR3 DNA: TGTGCCAGCAGTGGTAAGACAGCGAGCTCCTACAATGAGCAGTTCTTC. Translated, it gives CASSGKTASSYNEQFF.

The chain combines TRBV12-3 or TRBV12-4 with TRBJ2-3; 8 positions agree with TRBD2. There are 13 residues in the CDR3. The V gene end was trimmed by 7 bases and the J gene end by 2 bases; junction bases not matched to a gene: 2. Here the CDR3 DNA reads TGTGCCAGCACTAGCGGGTACACAGATACGCAGTATTTT. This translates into CASTSGYTDTQYF.

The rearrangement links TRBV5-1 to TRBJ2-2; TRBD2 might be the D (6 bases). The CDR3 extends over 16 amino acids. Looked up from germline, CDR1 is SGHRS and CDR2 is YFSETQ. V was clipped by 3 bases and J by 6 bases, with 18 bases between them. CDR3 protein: CASSSKGLQTAGELFF. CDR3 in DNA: TGCGCCAGCAGCTCGAAGGGACTTCAGACGGCCGGGGAGCTGTTTTTT.

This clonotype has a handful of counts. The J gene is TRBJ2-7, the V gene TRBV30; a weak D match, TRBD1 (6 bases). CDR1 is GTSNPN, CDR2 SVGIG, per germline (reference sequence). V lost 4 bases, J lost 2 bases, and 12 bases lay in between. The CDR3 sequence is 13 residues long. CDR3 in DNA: TGTGCCTGGACCGCCGGACAGACCTACGAGCAGTACTTC. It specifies CAWTAGQTYEQYF.

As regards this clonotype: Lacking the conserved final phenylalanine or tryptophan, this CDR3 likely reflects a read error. The CDR3 nucleotides read TGTGCCAGTCGGGAGGGTAATTCACCCCTCCACCTT. It is translated as CASREGNSPLHL. The chain joins TRBV7-9 to TRBJ1-6; D is undetermined. Germline V gives CDR1 SEHNR, CDR2 FQNEAQ (reference sequence). Trimming pared 9 bases from V and 6 bases from J, leaving 9 bases between. The CDR3 runs 12 residues.